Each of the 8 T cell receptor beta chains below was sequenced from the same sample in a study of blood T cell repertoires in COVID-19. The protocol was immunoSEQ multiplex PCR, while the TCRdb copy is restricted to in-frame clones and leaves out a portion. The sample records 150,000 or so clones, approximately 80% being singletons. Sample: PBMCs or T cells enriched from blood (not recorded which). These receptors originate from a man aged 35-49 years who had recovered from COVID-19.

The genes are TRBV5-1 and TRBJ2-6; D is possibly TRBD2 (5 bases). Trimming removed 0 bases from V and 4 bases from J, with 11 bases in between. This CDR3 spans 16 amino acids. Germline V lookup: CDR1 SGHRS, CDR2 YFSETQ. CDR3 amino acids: CASSLAAGPGANVLTF. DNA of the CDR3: TGCGCCAGCAGCTTGGCGGCGGGTCCGGGGGCCAACGTCCTGACTTTC.

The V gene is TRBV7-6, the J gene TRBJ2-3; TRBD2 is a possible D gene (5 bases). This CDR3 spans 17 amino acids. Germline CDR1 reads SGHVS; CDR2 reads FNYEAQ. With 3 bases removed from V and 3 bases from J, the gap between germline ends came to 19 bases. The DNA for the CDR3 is TGTGCCAGCAGCTTTTTCGGCTTGGCGGGCGGGACAGATACGCAGTATTTT. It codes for CASSFFGLAGGTDTQYF.

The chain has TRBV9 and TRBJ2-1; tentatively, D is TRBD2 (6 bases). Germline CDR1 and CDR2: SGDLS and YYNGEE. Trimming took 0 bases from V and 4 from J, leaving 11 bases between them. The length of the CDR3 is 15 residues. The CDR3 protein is CASSVAGESYNEQFF. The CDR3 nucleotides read TGTGCCAGCAGCGTAGCGGGGGAGAGTTACAATGAGCAGTTCTTC.

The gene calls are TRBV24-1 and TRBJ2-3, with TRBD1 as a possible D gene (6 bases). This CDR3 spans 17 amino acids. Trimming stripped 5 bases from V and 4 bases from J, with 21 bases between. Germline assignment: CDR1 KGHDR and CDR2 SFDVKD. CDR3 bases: TGTGCCACCAGTGTTTCACAGGGTTCCATCTCAGCAGATACGCAGTATTTT. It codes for CATSVSQGSISADTQYF.

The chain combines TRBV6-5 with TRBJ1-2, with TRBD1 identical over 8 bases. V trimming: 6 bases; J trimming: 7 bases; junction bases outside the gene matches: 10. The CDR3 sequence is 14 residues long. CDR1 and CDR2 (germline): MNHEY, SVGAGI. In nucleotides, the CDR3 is TGTGCCAGCAGACTCCAGGGGGCGCGGAGTGGCTACACCTTC. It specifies CASRLQGARSGYTF.

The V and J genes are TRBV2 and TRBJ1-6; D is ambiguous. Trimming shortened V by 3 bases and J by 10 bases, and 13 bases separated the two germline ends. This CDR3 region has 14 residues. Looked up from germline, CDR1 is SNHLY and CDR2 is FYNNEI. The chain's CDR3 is CASSEAGIRSPLHF. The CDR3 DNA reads TGTGCCAGCAGTGAGGCGGGGATCCGGTCACCCCTCCACTTT.

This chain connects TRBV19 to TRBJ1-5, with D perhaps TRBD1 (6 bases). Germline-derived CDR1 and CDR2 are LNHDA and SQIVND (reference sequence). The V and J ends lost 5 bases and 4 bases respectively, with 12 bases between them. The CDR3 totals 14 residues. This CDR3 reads CASSPGQKNQPQHF. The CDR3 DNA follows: TGTGCCAGTAGTCCAGGACAGAAGAATCAGCCCCAGCATTTT.

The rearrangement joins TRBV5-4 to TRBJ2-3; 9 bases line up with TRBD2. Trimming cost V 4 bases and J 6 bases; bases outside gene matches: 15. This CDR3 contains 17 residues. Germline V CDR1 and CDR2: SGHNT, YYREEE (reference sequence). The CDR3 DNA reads TGTGCCAGCAGCGGATGGGGAGCGGGGGGCCTGTGGGATACGCAGTATTTT. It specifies CASSGWGAGGLWDTQYF.